This T cell receptor (beta chain) originates from a study of technical replicates of blood from a few donors. The V gene end was trimmed by 1 base and the J gene end by 2 bases; junction bases not matched to a gene: 6. This CDR3 contains 18 residues. Per germline, CDR1 SGHVS and CDR2 FNYEAQ. The data were produced by immunoSEQ multiplex PCR, yet TCRdb's version contains in-frame clones alone and is incomplete. Of approximately 79,000 clones listed, about 97% are singletons. The receptor comes from a human donor in good health. The rearrangement links TRBV7-6 to TRBJ2-1; 12 nucleotides match TRBD2. Sequenced: T cells isolated from PBMCs. The CDR3 sequence: CASSLDSRTSGAYNEQFF. The CDR3 DNA follows: TGTGCCAGCAGCTTAGACAGTCGGACTAGCGGGGCCTACAATGAGCAGTTCTTC. Full variable domain (missing parts from reference TRBV7-6 and TRBJ2-1): GAGVSQSPRYKVTKRGQDVALRCDPISGHVSLYWYRQALGQGPEFLTYFNYEAQQDKSGLPNDRFSAERPEGSISTLTIQRTEQRDSAMYRCASSLDSRTSGAYNEQFFGPGTRLTVL.